The rows below give T cell receptor beta chains drawn from one sample of a study of blood T cell repertoires in COVID-19. TCRdb's copy holds only in-frame clones and misses some; the assay was immunoSEQ multiplex PCR. Among 150,000 to 200,000 clones, around 90% were seen once, and the ten largest hold roughly 2%. The sample comprised peripheral blood. These receptors originate from a man aged 18 to 29 with acute or convalescent COVID-19. The CDR3 runs from the conserved cysteine through the conserved F or W. The D gene is left open where the match is weak. Clone size, where shown, is once, few, many, or a class for clones that have expanded.

size	V	D	J	DNA	CDR3
-	TRBV6-5	TRBD1	TRBJ2-3	TGTGCCAGCAGCCAGTCGACAGGGGAAACAGATACGCAGTATTTT	CASSQSTGETDTQYF
-	TRBV7-9	TRBD1	TRBJ2-3	TGTGCCAGCAGCTTAGGACAGGGAGCTCCGGTCACTAGCACAGATACGCAGTATTTT	CASSLGQGAPVTSTDTQYF
once	TRBV19	-	TRBJ1-3	TGTGCCAGTACCCTAACGGGGAGGGGAAGCTCTGGAAACACCATATATTTT	CASTLTGRGSSGNTIYF
-	TRBV10-2	-	TRBJ2-1	TGCGCCAGCAGTGCCTTAGATTTTCGCTACAATGAGCAGTTCTTC	CASSALDFRYNEQFF
-	TRBV7-2	TRBD2	TRBJ2-7	TGTGCCAGCAGCCCCCAGGGAGGGGCCTACGAGCAGTACTTC	CASSPQGGAYEQYF
-	TRBV28	-	TRBJ1-6	TGTGCCAGCAGCACAGGGACCTCACCCCTCCACTTT	CASSTGTSPLHF
-	TRBV28	TRBD1	TRBJ1-1	TGTGCCAGCAGTCCCTCGCCCTCAGGGGGCAAGAACACTGAAGCTTTCTTT	CASSPSPSGGKNTEAFF
-	TRBV5-8	-	TRBJ2-3	TGTGCCAGCAGCTTGGACGGTGGCACAGATACGCAGTATTTT	CASSLDGGTDTQYF
-	TRBV25-1	-	TRBJ1-3	TGTGCCAGCAGCGATGGGAGGACCTCTGGAAACACCATATATTTT	CASSDGRTSGNTIYF
-	TRBV4-1	-	TRBJ1-4	TGCGCCAGCAGCCAAGATCAAGGGGTCGAAGAAAAACTGTTTTTT	CASSQDQGVEEKLFF
-	TRBV19	TRBD1	TRBJ2-3	TGTGCCAGTAGTATCGGGACAGGGGGGGATACGCAGTATTTT	CASSIGTGGDTQYF
once	TRBV19	-	TRBJ2-2	TGTGCCAGTAGTGCCCCAGGGGATAACACCGGGGAGCTGTTTTTT	CASSAPGDNTGELFF
-	TRBV24-1	-	TRBJ2-4	TGTGCCACCAGCGATGGGGGGGCTATAGCCAAAAACATTCAGTACTTC	CATSDGGAIAKNIQYF
-	TRBV12-3/TRBV12-4	-	TRBJ1-2	TGTGCCAGCACCTCAGGCCCTTTCTATGGCTACACCTTC	CASTSGPFYGYTF
-	TRBV2	-	TRBJ1-1	TGTGCCAGCAGTGAAGAGGGGCGGATTAACACTGAAGCTTTCTTT	CASSEEGRINTEAFF
-	TRBV5-1	-	TRBJ1-1	TGCGCCAGCAGCACAGTTACCTTGGGGGGGCACACTGAAGCTTTCTTT	CASSTVTLGGHTEAFF
few	TRBV30	-	TRBJ1-1	TGTGCCTGGAGGGTGGGGCTGAACACTGAAGCTTTCTTT	CAWRVGLNTEAFF
-	TRBV7-9	TRBD2	TRBJ2-7	TGTGCCAGCAGCCTGAGCGGGGGGCCTTCCTACGAGCAGTACTTC	CASSLSGGPSYEQYF
-	TRBV21-1	-	TRBJ1-4	TGTGCCTCAAACGGGACAGATAATGAAAAACTGTTTTTT	CASNGTDNEKLFF
-	TRBV18	TRBD1	TRBJ1-1	TGTGCCAGCTCACACTCAATGGGACAGGGGAACACTGAAGCTTTCTTT	CASSHSMGQGNTEAFF
-	TRBV7-8	TRBD1	TRBJ1-2	TGTGCCAGCAGCACCCGGGACAGGGTTGGCTACACCTTC	CASSTRDRVGYTF
-	TRBV28	TRBD1	TRBJ1-5	TGTGCCAGCAGTCGTATAGGGGGCGGCAATCAGCCCCAGCATTTT	CASSRIGGGNQPQHF
-	TRBV5-6	TRBD1	TRBJ2-7	TGTGCCAGCAGCTACCAACAGGGGGCGCTTGAGCAGTACTTC	CASSYQQGALEQYF
-	TRBV29-1	TRBD2	TRBJ2-1	TGCAGCGTCGGACTAGCGGGGGGACCATACAATGAGCAGTTCTTC	CSVGLAGGPYNEQFF
-	TRBV9	-	TRBJ2-2	TGTGCCAGCAGCGTAGGGGGGGGCACGAACACCGGGGAGCTGTTTTTT	CASSVGGGTNTGELFF
once	TRBV6-5	-	TRBJ1-2	TGTGCCAGCAAACGATGGGAGGACTATGGCTACACCTTC	CASKRWEDYGYTF
-	TRBV10-3	-	TRBJ1-3	TGTGCCATCTCAGGTTTATCTGGAAACACCATATATTTT	CAISGLSGNTIYF
-	TRBV5-4	TRBD2	TRBJ2-5	TGTGCCAGCAGCTTCCGGGGGGAAGAGACCCAGTACTTC	CASSFRGEETQYF
-	TRBV25-1	-	TRBJ1-1	TGTGCCAGCAGTGTAGGGGGACGGAACACTGAAGCTTTCTTT	CASSVGGRNTEAFF
-	TRBV5-1	TRBD1	TRBJ2-1	TGCGCCAGCAGCCCGGACAGGGGAGGTCGCAATGAGCAGTTCTTC	CASSPDRGGRNEQFF
-	TRBV3-1/TRBV3-2	-	TRBJ1-2	TGTGCCAGCAGCCAAGATTTGGGAGGGGAAGGCTACACCTTC	CASSQDLGGEGYTF
-	TRBV19	-	TRBJ1-5	TGTGCCAGTAGCACCCCCCGGGTCGAGAGCAATCAGCCCCAGCATTTT	CASSTPRVESNQPQHF
once	TRBV29-1	-	TRBJ1-2	TGCAGCGTTGAAGGCCTAGACTATGGCTACACCTTC	CSVEGLDYGYTF
-	TRBV5-5	-	TRBJ2-7	TGTGCCAGCAGCTTGGTGGCAGGGGTCCTCTACGAGCAGTACTTC	CASSLVAGVLYEQYF
few	TRBV25-1	TRBD1	TRBJ2-5	TGTGCCAGCAGTGTCCGGGACAGTCGCGAGACCCAGTACTTC	CASSVRDSRETQYF
once	TRBV18	-	TRBJ1-1	TGTGCCAGCTCACCTTCACAGATTCTGAACACTGAAGCTTTCTTT	CASSPSQILNTEAFF
-	TRBV6-5	TRBD2	TRBJ2-1	TGTGCCAGCAGTCCGGTCGGGGGGGCCATTGAGCAGTTCTTC	CASSPVGGAIEQFF
few	TRBV6-5	-	TRBJ1-1	TGTGCCAGCAGATCAACAGGTAACACTGAAGCTTTCTTT	CASRSTGNTEAFF
-	TRBV19	TRBD1	TRBJ1-5	TGTGCCAGTAGTACCGGGACAGATAGCAATCAGCCCCAGCATTTT	CASSTGTDSNQPQHF
-	TRBV7-6	-	TRBJ2-6	TGTGCCAGCAGCTTAGTGTCTCCCTTGGAGGGTGGTGGGGCCAACGTCCTGACTTTC	CASSLVSPLEGGGANVLTF
-	TRBV19	TRBD1	TRBJ1-1	TGTGCCAGTAGTCGACAGGGGACGGACACTGAAGCTTTCTTT	CASSRQGTDTEAFF
-	TRBV15	-	TRBJ2-1	TGTGCCACCAGCAGAGACGGCGGTACCGCGGATGAGCAGTTCTTC	CATSRDGGTADEQFF
-	TRBV18	-	TRBJ1-5	TGTGCCAGCTCACCCGATGCGGGGCGGCATCAGCCCCAGCATTTT	CASSPDAGRHQPQHF
-	TRBV24-1	-	TRBJ2-1	TGTGCCACCAGTGTTGCAGGGATAGGGAATGAGCAGTTCTTC	CATSVAGIGNEQFF